One sample yielded the 18 T cell receptor beta chains listed below, sequenced in a study of blood T cell repertoires in COVID-19. Assay: immunoSEQ multiplex PCR; the TCRdb copy retains only in-frame clones and omits some. The sample lists some 220,000 clones, more than 80% seen once, with more than 3% in the top ten. The sequencing sample was made of PBMCs or T cells enriched from blood (not recorded which). These receptors were collected from a woman aged 18-30 years in a cohort exposed to, infected with or recovered from COVID-19 (not recorded which).

The chain combines TRBV11-2 with TRBJ2-3, with a tentative D call TRBD2 (6 bases). V was cut by 5 bases and J by 10 bases, with 16 bases left in between. The CDR3 is 13 residues long. The germline V gene has CDR1 SGHAT and CDR2 FQNNGV. CDR3 amino acids: CASSPGTVFPQYF. DNA of the CDR3: TGTGCCAGCAGCCCCGGGACTGTTTTTCCGCAGTATTTT.

The chain has TRBV7-8 and TRBJ2-3; 7 nucleotides match TRBD2. Looked up from germline, CDR1 is SGHVS and CDR2 is FQNEAQ. The CDR3 loop spans 15 amino acids. Unmatched junction bases numbered 8, after V lost 7 bases and J lost 1 base. CDR3: CASNFGGGGTDTQYF. For the CDR3, the DNA is TGTGCCAGCAACTTTGGGGGAGGGGGCACAGATACGCAGTATTTT.

The chain combines TRBV27 with TRBJ2-5; the match to TRBD2 covers 7 bases. CDR3 length: 14 amino acids. Germline values: CDR1 MNHEY, CDR2 SMNVEV (reference sequence). With 0 bases clipped from V and 6 bases from J, the junction kept 4 bases outside the gene matches. CDR3 in amino acids: CASSLSAGDKTQYF. In DNA form, the CDR3 reads TGTGCCAGCAGTTTATCGGCGGGGGATAAGACCCAGTACTTC.

V and J are TRBV14 and TRBJ1-3; D might be TRBD1 (5 bases). CDR1 is SGHDN, CDR2 FVKESK, per germline. V was cut by 4 bases and J by 4 bases, with 11 bases left in between. This CDR3 is built from 14 residues. The CDR3 sequence: CASSRNGQGNTIYF. CDR3 bases: TGTGCCAGCAGCCGGAACGGACAAGGAAACACCATATATTTT.

The gene calls are TRBV28 and TRBJ2-7; 8 bases match TRBD2. The CDR3 consists of 16 residues. Losses at the gene ends were 6 bases for V and 3 bases for J; bases not matched to a gene: 13. CDR1 is MDHEN, CDR2 SYDVKM, per germline. CDR3 sequence: CASREGSVAGNYEQYF. In DNA, the CDR3 is TGTGCCAGCAGAGAGGGGTCGGTAGCGGGGAACTACGAGCAGTACTTC.

The rearrangement uses TRBV28 and TRBJ2-7; D might be TRBD2 (6 bases). V lost 6 bases and J 6 bases, leaving 18 bases between the germline ends. The CDR3 length is 14 residues. Germline V gene sequence: CDR1 MDHEN, CDR2 SYDVKM. CDR3 in amino acids: CASSTPGGALEQYF. CDR3 DNA: TGTGCCAGCAGCACACCCGGGGGAGCTCTCGAGCAGTACTTC.

This chain connects TRBV5-4 to TRBJ1-1; D is ambiguous. The germline gives CDR1 SGHNT, CDR2 YYREEE (reference sequence). The CDR3 is 14 amino acids. The ends were cut back, 4 bases at V and 1 base at J, with 11 bases in the middle. Here the CDR3 reads CASSPTGKNTEAFF. CDR3 DNA: TGTGCCAGCAGCCCTACCGGGAAGAACACTGAAGCTTTCTTT.

The rearrangement uses TRBV7-9 and TRBJ2-1; 10 bases align to TRBD2. This CDR3 region has 16 residues. CDR1 and CDR2 from the germline V gene are SEHNR and FQNEAQ (reference sequence). The trim removed 5 bases at V and 1 base at J, leaving 5 bases unmatched. This CDR3 reads CASSPRTSGSYNEQFF. DNA for the CDR3: TGTGCCAGCAGCCCCCGGACTAGCGGATCCTACAATGAGCAGTTCTTC.

The chain is built from TRBV5-1 and TRBJ2-2; 11 positions agree with TRBD2. Germline V gene lookup returns CDR1 SGHRS and CDR2 YFSETQ. This CDR3 region has 19 residues. Trimming cost V 3 bases and J 4 bases; bases outside gene matches: 14. CDR3 amino acids: CASSWGLAVTSHGTGELFF. Written as DNA, the CDR3 is TGCGCCAGCAGCTGGGGACTAGCGGTCACCAGCCACGGCACCGGGGAGCTGTTTTTT.

The V and J genes are TRBV29-1 and TRBJ1-2, with 8 bases fitting TRBD1. This CDR3 spans 15 amino acids. Germline trimming cut 2 bases from V and 3 bases from J; bases unmatched to any gene: 8. Germline CDR1 SQVTM, CDR2 ANQGSEA. As DNA, the CDR3 is TGCAGCGTTGAAATATCCGGGACAGGATACTATGGCTACACCTTC. Its translation: CSVEISGTGYYGYTF.

The chain employs TRBV19 and TRBJ2-7; D might be TRBD1 (6 bases). V lost 6 bases, J lost 2 bases, and 17 bases lay in between. From germline, CDR1 is LNHDA and CDR2 SQIVND (reference sequence). This CDR3 spans 15 amino acids. DNA for the CDR3: TGTGCCAGTAGCCCTATCACAGGGAATCCCTACGAGCAGTACTTC. Residues: CASSPITGNPYEQYF.

The CDR3 loop is CATSVPGLAVGQDTDTQYF. The CDR3, as DNA: TGTGCCACCAGTGTCCCCGGACTAGCGGTAGGTCAAGACACAGATACGCAGTATTTT. V usage is TRBV24-1 and J usage is TRBJ2-3; 10 bases align to TRBD2. With V trimmed by 5 bases and J by 2 bases, 15 bases remained unmatched. CDR1 and CDR2 (germline): KGHDR, SFDVKD. The CDR3 spans 19 residues.

V usage is TRBV3-1 (or the pseudogene TRBV3-2) and J usage is TRBJ2-2, with D maybe TRBD1 (5 bases). This CDR3 is built from 14 residues. V was pared by 4 bases and J by 4 bases, with 10 bases between. Germline CDR1 reads LGHDT; CDR2 reads YNNKEL (reference sequence). The CDR3 nucleotides are TGTGCCAGCAGCCGTCTACAGGTCACCGGGGAGCTGTTTTTT. Translated: CASSRLQVTGELFF.

V and J are TRBV27 and TRBJ1-4, with D uncertain. Trimming removed 3 bases from V and 4 bases from J, with 6 bases in between. CDR1 and CDR2 from the germline V gene are MNHEY and SMNVEV (reference sequence). The CDR3 has 13 residues. This chain's CDR3 is CASSLAGNEKLFF. The CDR3 coding sequence is TGTGCCAGCAGTTTGGCTGGTAATGAAAAACTGTTTTTT. Combining the CDR3 with reference TRBV27 and TRBJ1-4 gives the whole variable domain EAQVTQNPRYLITVTGKKLTVTCSQNMNHEYMSWYRQDPGLGLRQIYYSMNVEVTDKGDVPEGYKVSRKEKRNFPLILESPSPNQTSLYFCASSLAGNEKLFFGSGTQLSVL.

The chain employs TRBV19 and TRBJ2-5; the match to TRBD1 covers 8 bases. Germline trimming cut 5 bases from V and 5 bases from J; bases unmatched to any gene: 10. This CDR3 comprises 15 residues. Germline V lookup: CDR1 LNHDA, CDR2 SQIVND (reference sequence). The CDR3 nucleotides are TGTGCCAGTAGTCCTGAGGACAGGGACGGGGAGACCCAGTACTTC. As protein: CASSPEDRDGETQYF.

The chain joins TRBV11-2 to TRBJ1-1; TRBD1 is a possible D gene (5 bases). V was clipped by 7 bases and J by 7 bases, with 19 bases between them. The germline V gene has CDR1 SGHAT and CDR2 FQNNGV. The CDR3 has 14 residues. The CDR3 region is CASTQGTLNGEAFF. CDR3 nucleotide sequence: TGTGCCAGCACCCAGGGCACCTTGAACGGTGAAGCTTTCTTT.

The chain carries TRBV30 and TRBJ2-7; D gene uncertain. Germline assignment: CDR1 GTSNPN and CDR2 SVGIG (reference sequence). CDR3 length equals 15 residues. The V end was cut by 6 bases, the J end by 0 bases, with 18 bases between. This CDR3 is CACQGRRSSSYEQYF. The CDR3 DNA reads as TGTGCCTGTCAAGGTCGGCGGTCTTCCTCCTACGAGCAGTACTTC.

The CDR3, as DNA: TGTGCCAGCAGTTACTCGGGACAGGCAAACGAGCAGTACTTC. Translation: CASSYSGQANEQYF. This chain uses TRBV6-5 with TRBJ2-7, with 8 nucleotides matching TRBD1. This CDR3 is built from 14 residues. The V and J ends lost 0 bases and 5 bases, in that order; junction bases with no gene match: 3. CDR1 and CDR2 (germline): MNHEY, SVGAGI.